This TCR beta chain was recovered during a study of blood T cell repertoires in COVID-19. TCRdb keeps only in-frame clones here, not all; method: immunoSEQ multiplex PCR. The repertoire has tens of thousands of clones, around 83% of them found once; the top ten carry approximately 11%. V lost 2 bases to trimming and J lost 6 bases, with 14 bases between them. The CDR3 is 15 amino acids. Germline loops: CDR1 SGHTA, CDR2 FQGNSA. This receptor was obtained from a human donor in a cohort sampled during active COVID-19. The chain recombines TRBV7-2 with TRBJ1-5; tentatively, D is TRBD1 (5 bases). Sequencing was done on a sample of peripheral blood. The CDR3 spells CASSLNTGSGQPQHF. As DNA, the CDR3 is TGTGCCAGCAGCTTAAATACAGGCTCAGGTCAGCCCCAGCATTTT.